This is a list of T cell receptor beta chains from one sample in a study of beta chain features in type 1 diabetes. Sequencing was performed with immunoSEQ multiplex PCR; in TCRdb, only in-frame clones are kept and a portion is missing. Among more than 550,000 clones, around 15% were seen once, and the ten largest hold just under 0.04%. The sequencing input was naive CD4+ T cells from blood. These receptors originate from a man younger than 35 with type 1 diabetes. CDR3s include the opening cysteine and the closing phenylalanine or tryptophan. Fields, in order: D gene, clone size, J gene, V gene, CDR3 protein, CDR3 DNA. A D gene is named only where the DNA matches it firmly. Size is stated for part of the rows, as once, few or many counts, or as a class when the clone is expanded.

d_gene: -; abundance: few; j_gene: TRBJ2-7; v_gene: TRBV14; CDR3aa: CASSQVLEQYF; CDR3nt: TGTGCCAGCAGCCAAGTACTCGAGCAGTACTTC
d_gene: -; abundance: few; j_gene: TRBJ2-1; v_gene: TRBV19; CDR3aa: CASSILGGRLNNEQFF; CDR3nt: TGTGCCAGTAGTATCCTAGGGGGGAGGCTTAACAATGAGCAGTTCTTC
d_gene: TRBD1; abundance: few; j_gene: TRBJ1-2; v_gene: TRBV4-1; CDR3aa: CASSQPTGDWGYTF; CDR3nt: TGCGCCAGCAGCCAGCCGACAGGGGATTGGGGCTACACCTTC
d_gene: TRBD1; abundance: few; j_gene: TRBJ2-1; v_gene: TRBV10-3; CDR3aa: CAISGRTGSDEQFF; CDR3nt: TGTGCCATCAGTGGACGGACAGGGTCGGATGAGCAGTTCTTC
d_gene: -; abundance: few; j_gene: TRBJ1-5; v_gene: TRBV15; CDR3aa: CATNIGDQPQHF; CDR3nt: TGTGCCACCAACATTGGCGATCAGCCCCAGCATTTT
d_gene: -; abundance: -; j_gene: TRBJ1-1; v_gene: TRBV7-9; CDR3aa: CASSTPPGQPYTEAFF; CDR3nt: TGTGCCAGCAGCACCCCACCGGGCCAACCCTACACTGAAGCTTTCTTT
d_gene: TRBD2; abundance: few; j_gene: TRBJ2-3; v_gene: TRBV7-2; CDR3aa: CASSRTASGFTDTQYF; CDR3nt: TGTGCCAGCAGCCGAACAGCTAGCGGTTTCACAGATACGCAGTATTTT
d_gene: -; abundance: few; j_gene: TRBJ2-1; v_gene: TRBV7-9; CDR3aa: CASRDSRNEQFF; CDR3nt: TGTGCCAGCAGAGATTCGAGGAATGAGCAGTTCTTC
d_gene: TRBD1; abundance: few; j_gene: TRBJ2-7; v_gene: TRBV29-1; CDR3aa: CSVEPGQGVRVQYF; CDR3nt: TGCAGCGTTGAACCGGGACAGGGGGTACGCGTGCAGTACTTC
d_gene: -; abundance: few; j_gene: TRBJ2-7; v_gene: TRBV30; CDR3aa: CAWSVAHEQYF; CDR3nt: TGTGCCTGGAGTGTAGCCCACGAGCAGTACTTC
d_gene: TRBD2; abundance: -; j_gene: TRBJ2-3; v_gene: TRBV4-1; CDR3aa: CASSQGPGGSTTDTQYF; CDR3nt: TGCGCCAGCAGCCAAGGACCGGGGGGATCGACCACAGATACGCAGTATTTT
d_gene: -; abundance: few; j_gene: TRBJ2-3; v_gene: TRBV5-1; CDR3aa: CASSSGPGNVPDTQYF; CDR3nt: TGCGCCAGCAGCTCCGGACCGGGAAATGTTCCAGATACGCAGTATTTT
d_gene: -; abundance: -; j_gene: TRBJ2-4; v_gene: TRBV7-2; CDR3aa: CASSLLRAKNIQYF; CDR3nt: TGTGCCAGCAGCCTCCTCCGAGCCAAAAACATTCAGTACTTC
d_gene: TRBD1; abundance: -; j_gene: TRBJ2-2; v_gene: TRBV7-9; CDR3aa: CASSLVRGRETGELFF; CDR3nt: TGTGCCAGCAGCTTAGTCAGGGGGCGAGAGACCGGGGAGCTGTTTTTT
d_gene: -; abundance: few; j_gene: TRBJ2-3; v_gene: TRBV5-1; CDR3aa: CASQSTGQITDTQYF; CDR3nt: TGCGCCAGCCAATCTACCGGACAGATCACAGATACGCAGTATTTT
d_gene: TRBD2; abundance: -; j_gene: TRBJ2-3; v_gene: TRBV5-1; CDR3aa: CASKGSGSLGDTQYF; CDR3nt: TGCGCCAGCAAGGGGAGCGGGAGTTTAGGAGATACGCAGTATTTT
d_gene: -; abundance: -; j_gene: TRBJ2-5; v_gene: TRBV6-1; CDR3aa: CAGQGGEETQYF; CDR3nt: TGTGCCGGGCAGGGAGGAGAAGAGACCCAGTACTTC
d_gene: -; abundance: few; j_gene: TRBJ1-3; v_gene: TRBV15; CDR3aa: CATSRGQFSGNTIYF; CDR3nt: TGTGCCACCAGCAGAGGTCAATTCTCTGGAAACACCATATATTTT
d_gene: -; abundance: few; j_gene: TRBJ1-1; v_gene: TRBV30; CDR3aa: CAWSVLSNTEAFF; CDR3nt: TGTGCCTGGAGTGTACTGTCGAACACTGAAGCTTTCTTT
d_gene: TRBD2; abundance: few; j_gene: TRBJ2-1; v_gene: TRBV10-3; CDR3aa: CAILAGALPLAEQFF; CDR3nt: TGTGCCATACTAGCGGGAGCCTTGCCATTAGCTGAGCAGTTCTTC
d_gene: -; abundance: -; j_gene: TRBJ2-3; v_gene: TRBV27; CDR3aa: CASSLSDSFSTDTQYF; CDR3nt: TGTGCCAGCAGTTTATCGGACAGTTTTTCCACAGATACGCAGTATTTT
d_gene: TRBD1; abundance: -; j_gene: TRBJ2-7; v_gene: TRBV4-3; CDR3aa: CASSQDDGTGVTYEQYF; CDR3nt: TGCGCCAGCAGCCAAGATGATGGGACAGGGGTTACCTACGAGCAGTACTTC
d_gene: TRBD1; abundance: -; j_gene: TRBJ2-2; v_gene: TRBV5-1; CDR3aa: CASSLWDRNGELFF; CDR3nt: TGCGCCAGCAGCTTATGGGACAGGAACGGGGAGCTGTTTTTT
d_gene: -; abundance: few; j_gene: TRBJ2-3; v_gene: TRBV6-6; CDR3aa: CASSYPLGAGTDTQYF; CDR3nt: TGTGCCAGCAGTTACCCCTTGGGGGCGGGCACAGATACGCAGTATTTT
d_gene: TRBD1; abundance: few; j_gene: TRBJ2-2; v_gene: TRBV7-7; CDR3aa: CASSLEARGIGELFF; CDR3nt: TGTGCTAGCAGCTTAGAGGCCAGGGGGATCGGGGAGCTGTTTTTT
d_gene: TRBD1; abundance: few; j_gene: TRBJ1-4; v_gene: TRBV7-9; CDR3aa: CASSRTGGGEKLFF; CDR3nt: TGTGCCAGCAGCCGGACAGGAGGGGGTGAAAAACTGTTTTTT
d_gene: -; abundance: -; j_gene: TRBJ1-2; v_gene: TRBV28; CDR3aa: CASSQKGFGYTF; CDR3nt: TGTGCCAGCAGCCAAAAAGGGTTCGGCTACACCTTC
d_gene: TRBD2; abundance: few; j_gene: TRBJ2-1; v_gene: TRBV25-1; CDR3aa: CATCPGSGRNEQFF; CDR3nt: TGTGCCACCTGTCCGGGTAGCGGGAGGAATGAGCAGTTCTTC
d_gene: TRBD1; abundance: -; j_gene: TRBJ2-7; v_gene: TRBV29-1; CDR3aa: CSVERVGDRGPGDYEQYF; CDR3nt: TGCAGCGTTGAACGAGTGGGGGACAGGGGGCCGGGAGATTACGAGCAGTACTTC
d_gene: -; abundance: few; j_gene: TRBJ2-1; v_gene: TRBV5-4; CDR3aa: CASSREGARIEQFF; CDR3nt: TGTGCCAGCAGCCGGGAGGGGGCGCGGATTGAGCAGTTCTTC
d_gene: -; abundance: few; j_gene: TRBJ1-1; v_gene: TRBV28; CDR3aa: CASSLTGAGGAFF; CDR3nt: TGTGCCAGCAGTTTGACCGGGGCTGGAGGGGCTTTCTTT
d_gene: -; abundance: -; j_gene: TRBJ2-3; v_gene: TRBV7-2; CDR3aa: CASSFTSATDTQYF; CDR3nt: TGTGCCAGCAGCTTTACGTCGGCCACAGATACGCAGTATTTT
d_gene: TRBD1; abundance: -; j_gene: TRBJ2-6; v_gene: TRBV7-2; CDR3aa: CASSSGTGSSGANVLTF; CDR3nt: TGTGCCAGCAGCTCCGGGACAGGGTCTTCCGGGGCCAACGTCCTGACTTTC
d_gene: -; abundance: -; j_gene: TRBJ2-2; v_gene: TRBV27; CDR3aa: CASSLNQGTGELFF; CDR3nt: TGTGCCAGCAGCTTAAACCAGGGCACCGGGGAGCTGTTTTTT
d_gene: -; abundance: few; j_gene: TRBJ1-2; v_gene: TRBV9; CDR3aa: CASSGGDLYGYTF; CDR3nt: TGTGCCAGCAGCGGAGGAGACCTCTATGGCTACACCTTC
d_gene: -; abundance: -; j_gene: TRBJ1-4; v_gene: TRBV5-6; CDR3aa: CASSLNEKLFF; CDR3nt: TGTGCCAGCAGCTTGAATGAAAAACTGTTTTTT
d_gene: TRBD2; abundance: few; j_gene: TRBJ2-2; v_gene: TRBV4-3; CDR3aa: CASSREISGTSGLAGELFF; CDR3nt: TGCGCCAGCAGCCGAGAAATTTCCGGGACTAGCGGGCTGGCCGGGGAGCTGTTTTTT
d_gene: -; abundance: -; j_gene: TRBJ1-1; v_gene: TRBV7-3; CDR3aa: CASSSGRVSQTEAFF; CDR3nt: TGTGCCAGCAGCTCGGGCCGGGTATCACAAACTGAAGCTTTCTTT
d_gene: -; abundance: few; j_gene: TRBJ2-1; v_gene: TRBV5-5; CDR3aa: CASSPGPSYNEQFF; CDR3nt: TGTGCCAGCTCCCCCGGTCCCTCCTACAATGAGCAGTTCTTC
d_gene: -; abundance: few; j_gene: TRBJ2-1; v_gene: TRBV7-2; CDR3aa: CASSPSRGPRNEQFF; CDR3nt: TGTGCCAGCAGTCCAAGTCGGGGGCCCCGCAATGAGCAGTTCTTC
d_gene: TRBD1; abundance: -; j_gene: TRBJ2-5; v_gene: TRBV7-9; CDR3aa: CASSYDRVKETQYF; CDR3nt: TGTGCCAGCAGCTATGACAGGGTGAAGGAGACCCAGTACTTC
d_gene: -; abundance: -; j_gene: TRBJ2-1; v_gene: TRBV19; CDR3aa: CASSIQGGNEQFF; CDR3nt: TGTGCCAGTAGTATCCAGGGAGGAAATGAGCAGTTCTTC
d_gene: TRBD1; abundance: few; j_gene: TRBJ2-2; v_gene: TRBV5-1; CDR3aa: CASSRGQGTGELFF; CDR3nt: TGCGCCAGCAGCCGTGGACAGGGCACCGGGGAGCTGTTTTTT